This T cell receptor beta chain was identified during a study of blood T cell repertoires in COVID-19. Study background: Acute and convalescent COVID-19 specimens originated in the United States, Italy and Spain. T cells, B-cell-depleted T cells, or PBMCs supplied cDNA or gDNA.

Source study methods: Amplification of reference gene primers provided the estimated nucleated cell counts. The data were produced by immunoSEQ multiplex PCR, yet TCRdb's version contains in-frame clones alone and is incomplete. Clone size and V and J calls were adopted from that table, with D and trimming inferred from the DNA. The sample consists of 250,000 to 300,000 clones, 60% to 75% of them appearing once. The V segment lost 4 bases and the J segment 0 bases; nucleotides outside the gene matches: 13. The germline CDR1 and CDR2 sequences are SGDLS and YYNGEE. The CDR3 has 18 residues. Specimen: peripheral blood. The chain combines TRBV9 with TRBJ1-3; 7 bases are shared with TRBD1. The source is a woman of 80 years or more with acute or convalescent COVID-19. As DNA, the CDR3 is TGTGCCAGCAGCTACTCCGGGACAGCGCTAAGCTCTGGAAACACCATATATTTT. Translation gives CASSYSGTALSSGNTIYF.